This entry concerns a single T cell receptor (beta chain). No antigen is known for it. Base qualities are not provided; no much larger clone lies one nucleotide away. PBMCs were isolated by Ficoll-Paque density gradient centrifugation. This entry comes from a study of T-cell memory formation after mild COVID-19 listed by TCRdb under 2021. Notes on the research overall: Most TCR sequence clusters were specific to one of the two donors. In a couple of donors, T-cell clones that expanded and contracted after mild COVID-19 were tracked by sequencing TCRalpha and TCRbeta repertoires over time. Two young, previously healthy adult volunteers made up the cohort, one male and one female.

The junction carries 14 bases between V and J, which are trimmed by 6 bases and 5 bases respectively. Including cysteine and phenylalanine, the CDR3 has 13 amino acids. Just CDR3 DNA is preserved here, 39 bases in frame from base 1. TCRdb names Illumina NovaSeq 6000 as the instrument used. TCRalpha and TCRbeta cDNA libraries were built by 5'RACE with constant-segment primers, adding sample barcodes and unique molecular identifiers. Trizol reagent was used to extract RNA from every sample. Library amplification was performed in two PCR steps, and a second sample barcode and Illumina TruSeq adapters were introduced in the second step. Libraries were sequenced on an Illumina NovaSeq with 2 x 150 bp paired-end reads. Per the source publication's procedure: With migec v1.2.7, reads were demultiplexed and then collapsed into UMI-guided consensus sequences. Using mixcr v2.1.11, UMI consensuses were aligned to TRA and TRB V and J templates and then assembled into clonotypes. Expanded or contracted clonotypes were those called significant by both edgeR and NoisET, with noise models trained on biological replicates. For edgeR calls, a false discovery rate-adjusted p below 0.01 and a log2 fold-change threshold of 1 were applied. As an exploratory analysis of dynamics, PCA with hierarchical clustering was applied to max-normalized trajectories of the 1000 most abundant clonotypes. The CD4 or CD8 phenotype of responding clones was assigned using the separately sequenced CD4+ and CD8+ repertoires. The public reads were reanalyzed by TCRdb: fastp trimming at Q25, MiXCR alignment, in-frame beta chains only. Every distinct CDR3 protein forms one entry, paired with its most common genes and DNA. The V and J calls, along with clone size, are taken from TCRdb and not from the paper's own processing. The sample data list fewer than 650,000 distinct CDR3 sequences, and 17% of these were observed just once. Around 7.8% of the sample is held by the ten biggest clonotypes.

Points the paper makes about the study in general: Balanced CD4/CD8 phenotypes were observed for clones contracting from day 15 to 85, whereas a bias towards CD4+ was observed for a second wave of clones expanding from day 15 to 37. The study covered only two mild cases, and larger cohorts including severe cases with pre-infection samples were considered necessary. Some responding clones were found in pre-infection memory, which suggests that pre-existing cross-reactive memory T cells took part in the SARS-CoV-2 response. Whether the second-wave clones peaking on day 37 were SARS-CoV-2 specific was not confirmed. Contracting CD4+ clones appeared mostly in the CM and EM memory subsets, whereas CD8+ clones were enriched in EMRA.

The chain couples TRBV12-3 or TRBV12-4 to TRBJ2-7; the D segment cannot be called with confidence. This receptor was taken from an adult woman who had mild COVID-19 (a few samples of this study predate the infection). The sample titles of this study are shuffled in the database, so cell type and time point are left out; the donor was told from shared clones. Sequenced input: PBMCs or a T cell subset sorted from them (not recorded which). The nucleotide sequence reads as follows: TGTGCCAGCAGCAGTAGGTTTGGCGACGAGCAGTACTTC. It encodes CASSSRFGDEQYF.